This T cell receptor beta chain was sequenced for a study of T cell responses to AZD1222 COVID-19 vaccine. Study-level results: Targets within unmutated variant regions were reportedly found for nearly half of spike-specific TCRs. Donors, mostly white British, included more females; clonal diversity was possibly underestimated. Breadth and depth of Spike-specific TCRs rose after two AZD1222 doses. The span of vaccine-associated CD4 TCRs extended across spike, with dominance at 160-218 and 743-854.

The germline V gene encodes CDR1 SNHLY and CDR2 FYNNEI. The CDR3 loop spans 12 amino acids. Trimming stripped 1 base from V and 10 bases from J, with 7 bases between. Notes on this clone: What it binds is unknown.

Here immunoSEQ multiplex PCR was the method, and the copy in TCRdb shows in-frame clones only, minus some. Found here are 75,000 to 85,000 clones, around 88% of them singletons; the top ten hold 11%. The sequence derives from an adult who received the AZD1222 COVID-19 vaccine. This material consisted of peripheral blood, taken 28 days after the second AZD1222 dose. The chain carries TRBV2 and TRBJ2-2; the D is unclear. CDR3 coding DNA: TGTGCCAGCAGTGAAGGGTCAGAGGAGCTGTTTTTT. Translating it yields CASSEGSEELFF. The whole variable domain, filled in from reference TRBV2 and TRBJ2-2, reads EPEVTQTPSHQVTQMGQEVILRCVPISNHLYFYWYRQILGQKVEFLVSFYNNEISEKSEIFDDQFSVERPDGSNFTLKIRSTKLEDSAMYFCASSEGSEELFFGEGSRLTVL.